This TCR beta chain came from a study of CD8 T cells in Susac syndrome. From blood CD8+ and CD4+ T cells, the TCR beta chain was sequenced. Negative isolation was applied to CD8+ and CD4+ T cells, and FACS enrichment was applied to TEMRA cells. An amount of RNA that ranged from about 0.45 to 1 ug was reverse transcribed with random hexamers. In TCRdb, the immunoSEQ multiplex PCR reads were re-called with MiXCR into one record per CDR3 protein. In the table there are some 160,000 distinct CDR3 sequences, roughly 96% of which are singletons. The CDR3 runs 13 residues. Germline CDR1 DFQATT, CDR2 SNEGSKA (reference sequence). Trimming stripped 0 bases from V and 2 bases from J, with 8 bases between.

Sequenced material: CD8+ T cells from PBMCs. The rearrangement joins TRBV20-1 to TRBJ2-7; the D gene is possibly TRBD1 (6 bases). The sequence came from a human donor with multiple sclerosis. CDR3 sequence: CSAREGTPYEQYF. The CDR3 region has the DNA TGCAGTGCTAGAGAGGGGACACCCTACGAGCAGTACTTC.